This T cell receptor beta chain came from a study of identical twins. One entry per CDR3 protein results from TCRdb running MiXCR on the 5' RACE reads. Among approximately 490,000 distinct CDR3 sequences, 20% to 25% were seen once, and the ten largest hold approximately 0.52%. Study results and limitations: Sequences that were out-of-frame, alpha and twin-shared displayed an excess of low generation probability. Beta out-of-frame sequences showed weaker excess twin sharing.

Turning to this clonotype: What it binds is unknown.

This same sample was also taken into another study, of yellow fever vaccine responses in identical twins.

Sequenced: CD4+ T cells sorted from blood. This TCR was recovered from a woman between 18 and 29 years old in good health.

The CDR3: CASSQGFGEQETQYF. DNA for the CDR3: TGTGCCAGCAGCCAAGGGTTCGGGGAACAAGAGACCCAGTACTTC. The J gene is TRBJ2-5, the V gene TRBV3-1; D perhaps matches TRBD2 (5 bases). This CDR3 contains 15 residues. V gave up 1 base and J gave up 2 bases, with 11 bases separating them. CDR1 and CDR2 from the germline V gene are LGHDT and YNNKEL (reference sequence).